This T cell receptor (beta chain) was documented in a study of STAT5B mutations in CD4+ large granular lymphocyte leukemia. Across the whole study: Among healthy controls, a particular HLA allele went with more CDR3 'QG' motifs.

CDR1 and CDR2 (germline): MGHDK, SYGVNS. The CDR3 totals 13 residues. V lost 2 bases and J lost 9, with 13 bases in between. Profiling relied on immunoSEQ multiplex PCR, and the TCRdb table lists in-frame clones only, not all of them. The sample shows tens of thousands of clones, approximately 70% of them seen only once. The source of this sequence is a human donor in good health. The genes are TRBV25-1 and TRBJ1-1; D is unclear. Material: CD4+ T cells from blood buffy coats. CDR3 amino acids: CASSEGRQKKAFF. CDR3 bases: TGTGCCAGCAGTGAAGGGAGGCAGAAGAAAGCTTTCTTT.